This entry lists 27 T cell receptor beta chains sequenced from one sample in a study of radiation and T cells in renal cell carcinoma. Repertoires were generated with immunoSEQ multiplex PCR, while TCRdb's copy carries only in-frame clones and drops some. The table includes 75,000 to 95,000 clones, about 82% detected once. Time point specified: blood 4 weeks post-SBRT, at nephrectomy. This sample's treatment: 15 Gy SBRT to primary tumor, nephrectomy 4 weeks later. Sequenced material: blood, taken from a patient whose treatment included radiotherapy and nephrectomy. The source is a man over 45 with renal cell carcinoma.

This chain uses TRBV9 with TRBJ2-1; D might be TRBD2 (6 bases). The CDR3 has 14 amino acids. V was trimmed by 0 bases and J by 6 bases, leaving 10 bases between them. Germline CDR1 is SGDLS and CDR2 is YYNGEE. DNA for the CDR3: TGTGCCAGCAGCGTAGCGGGAGCAGGCAATGAGCAGTTCTTC. Protein sequence: CASSVAGAGNEQFF.

Only one count was recorded for this clone. V usage is TRBV29-1 and J usage is TRBJ2-1; no clear D gene. The CDR3 is made up of 11 amino acids. Germline-derived CDR1 and CDR2 are SQVTM and ANQGSEA. Trimming removed 4 bases from V and 7 bases from J, with 8 bases in between. CDR3 DNA: TGCAGCGTTGGACAAATGAATGAGCAGTTCTTC. This sequence encodes CSVGQMNEQFF.

The gene calls are TRBV19 and TRBJ2-1; D unclear. CDR3 length: 11 residues. Between the trimmed V and J ends, which lost 5 bases and 9 bases, there was a span of 8 bases. Germline values: CDR1 LNHDA, CDR2 SQIVND (reference sequence). Here the CDR3 reads CASSVPVEQFF. The CDR3 DNA reads TGTGCCAGTAGTGTCCCTGTTGAGCAGTTCTTC.

This clone was counted only a few times. The rearrangement uses TRBV2 and TRBJ1-1; D is possibly TRBD1 (5 bases). The CDR3 runs 13 residues. Germline lookup yields CDR1 SNHLY and CDR2 FYNNEI. Trimming took 7 bases from V and 2 from J, leaving 11 bases between them. CDR3 residues: CASKTGGNTEAFF. The CDR3 DNA is TGTGCCAGCAAGACGGGGGGAAACACTGAAGCTTTCTTT.

V and J are TRBV5-1 and TRBJ1-3; tentatively, D is TRBD1 (5 bases). Germline V gene sequence: CDR1 SGHRS, CDR2 YFSETQ. The CDR3 is 16 amino acids. V was cut by 0 bases and J by 2 bases, with 12 bases left in between. CDR3 loop: CASSLGGTSTGNTIYF. Written as DNA, the CDR3 is TGCGCCAGCAGCTTGGGAGGGACGTCTACTGGAAACACCATATATTTT.

The table lists this clone with a count of one. The chain employs TRBV18 and TRBJ2-1, with 12 bases fitting TRBD2. CDR3 length: 17 amino acids. Losses at the gene ends were 5 bases for V and 8 bases for J; bases not matched to a gene: 13. The germline CDR1 and CDR2 sequences are KGHSH and LQKENI. CDR3 loop: CASSSPGLAGGVDEQFF. Here the CDR3 DNA reads TGTGCCAGCTCATCCCCGGGACTAGCGGGTGGAGTCGATGAGCAGTTCTTC.

J is TRBJ2-5 and V is TRBV5-4; 8 nucleotides align to TRBD1. Germline V gene sequence: CDR1 SGHNT, CDR2 YYREEE (reference sequence). Trimming cost V 3 bases and J 5 bases; bases outside gene matches: 9. The CDR3 contains 15 residues. The CDR3 DNA reads as TGTGCCAGCAGCTCGGACAGGGATGGACGCGAGACCCAGTACTTC. Amino acid sequence: CASSSDRDGRETQYF.

The chain uses TRBV7-9 and TRBJ2-5, with unresolved D. CDR1 and CDR2 from the germline V gene are SEHNR and FQNEAQ (reference sequence). The CDR3 length is 11 residues. V lost 5 bases and J lost 4, with 5 bases in between. The CDR3 sequence is CASSRVETQYF. The CDR3 DNA reads as TGTGCCAGCAGCCGCGTAGAGACCCAGTACTTC.

V usage is TRBV6-5 and J usage is TRBJ2-3; weak D call: TRBD2 (6 bases). V was pared by 7 bases and J by 5 bases, with 13 bases between. This CDR3 is 13 amino acids long. Germline lookup yields CDR1 MNHEY and CDR2 SVGAGI. DNA for the CDR3: TGTGCCAGCACCCCGTGGGAGGAAGATACGCAGTATTTT. The encoded protein is CASTPWEEDTQYF.

The gene calls are TRBV10-3 and TRBJ1-3, with TRBD1 as a possible D gene (5 bases). CDR1 ENHRY and CDR2 SYGVKD come from the germline V gene. Trimming cost V 3 bases and J 0 bases, with 12 bases left between them. The CDR3 is made up of 16 amino acids. For the CDR3, the DNA is TGTGCCATCAGTGATAGGCGCGGGACCTCTGGAAACACCATATATTTT. This sequence encodes CAISDRRGTSGNTIYF.

The chain uses TRBV11-2 and TRBJ2-7; D is perhaps TRBD1 (6 bases). The ends were cut back, 3 bases at V and 3 bases at J, with 9 bases in the middle. This CDR3 is built from 13 residues. CDR1 and CDR2 from the germline V gene are SGHAT and FQNNGV. The CDR3 protein is CASSFDRLYEQYF. CDR3 in DNA: TGTGCCAGCAGCTTCGACAGGCTCTACGAGCAGTACTTC.

The rearrangement joins TRBV19 to TRBJ1-3; 7 bases map to TRBD1. This CDR3 comprises 14 residues. Germline CDR1 reads LNHDA; CDR2 reads SQIVND (reference sequence). The junction had 3 bases not matched to a gene; V was cut back by 5 bases and J by 2 bases. The CDR3 protein is CASSAGTAGNTIYF. CDR3 sequence (DNA): TGTGCCAGTAGTGCCGGGACAGCTGGAAACACCATATATTTT.

The rearrangement joins TRBV30 to TRBJ1-5; the match to TRBD1 covers 9 bases. Looked up from germline, CDR1 is GTSNPN and CDR2 is SVGIG (reference sequence). V dropped 1 base and J dropped 7; count of bases not matched to a gene: 5. The CDR3 runs to 14 residues. CDR3 sequence reads: CAWSEGQGGQPQHF. The CDR3 DNA reads as TGTGCCTGGAGTGAGGGACAGGGCGGCCAGCCCCAGCATTTT.

This chain uses TRBV28 with TRBJ2-1; perhaps TRBD2 as D (5 bases). V dropped 8 bases and J dropped 3 bases, with 11 bases sitting between them. Germline assignment: CDR1 MDHEN and CDR2 SYDVKM. This CDR3 is built from 13 residues. In DNA, the CDR3 is TGTGCCAGCGCCCAGCGGTTCTACAATGAGCAGTTCTTC. This encodes CASAQRFYNEQFF.

The V and J genes are TRBV4-2 and TRBJ2-1, with D possibly TRBD1 on 6 matching bases. The CDR3 totals 15 residues. Germline loops: CDR1 LGHNA, CDR2 YNFKEQ. V was pared by 2 bases and J by 0 bases, with 8 bases between. The CDR3 DNA reads as TGTGCCAGCAGCCAAACAGGGAGCTCCTACAATGAGCAGTTCTTC. This codes for CASSQTGSSYNEQFF.

The chain couples TRBV6-1 to TRBJ1-1, with D possibly being TRBD1 (5 bases). Germline CDR1 is MNHNS and CDR2 is SASEGT. CDR3 length equals 14 residues. The ends were cut back, 8 bases at V and 3 bases at J, with 16 bases in the middle. The CDR3 nucleotides read TGTGCCAGCGCCTGGCAGGGCGGCGACACTGAAGCTTTCTTT. Encoded protein: CASAWQGGDTEAFF.

The chain couples TRBV5-6 to TRBJ1-4, with 7 bases lining up with TRBD1. With 0 bases clipped from V and 8 bases from J, the junction kept 7 bases outside the gene matches. CDR1 SGHDT and CDR2 YYEEEE come from the germline V gene. The CDR3 has 15 residues. The CDR3 region is CASSLAGGQQEKLFF. CDR3 in DNA: TGTGCCAGCAGCTTGGCCGGGGGACAGCAGGAAAAACTGTTTTTT.

The chain links TRBV19 to TRBJ2-7; D gene ambiguous. The CDR3 consists of 15 residues. Germline CDR1 LNHDA, CDR2 SQIVND (reference sequence). V was clipped by 5 bases and J by 0 bases, with 14 bases between them. The CDR3 DNA reads as TGTGCCAGTAGTTTCGGACCATCCTACTCCTACGAGCAGTACTTC. This sequence encodes CASSFGPSYSYEQYF. Full variable domain (rest looked up from reference TRBV19 and TRBJ2-7): DGGITQSPKYLFRKEGQNVTLSCEQNLNHDAMYWYRQDPGQGLRLIYYSQIVNDFQKGDIAEGYSVSREKKESFPLTVTSAQKNPTAFYLCASSFGPSYSYEQYFGPGTRLTVT.

The J gene is TRBJ2-3, the V gene TRBV2; D gene uncertain. The V gene lost 6 bases and the J gene lost 0 bases, with 10 bases spanning the gap. The length of the CDR3 is 14 residues. Looked up from germline, CDR1 is SNHLY and CDR2 is FYNNEI. The CDR3 sequence: CASSPKTSTDTQYF. The CDR3 coding sequence is TGTGCCAGCAGCCCCAAAACTAGCACAGATACGCAGTATTTT.

The genes are TRBV28 and TRBJ1-1, with 8 nucleotides matching TRBD1. The CDR3 spans 17 residues. The V gene end was trimmed by 5 bases and the J gene end by 0 bases; junction bases not matched to a gene: 11. CDR1 and CDR2 from the germline V gene are MDHEN and SYDVKM. This CDR3 is CASSQSDRGRMNTEAFF. The CDR3 nucleotides read TGTGCCAGCAGTCAAAGTGACAGGGGTCGGATGAACACTGAAGCTTTCTTT.

The V call is TRBV5-1, the J call TRBJ2-6; D is undetermined. This CDR3 has 14 residues. Looked up from germline, CDR1 is SGHRS and CDR2 is YFSETQ. Between the trimmed V and J ends, which lost 0 bases and 3 bases, there was a span of 4 bases. The CDR3 DNA follows: TGCGCCAGCAGCTTGGAGGGTGGGGCCAACGTCCTGACTTTC. This codes for CASSLEGGANVLTF. The full variable domain, rest sourced from reference TRBV5-1 and TRBJ2-6, is KAGVTQTPRYLIKTRGQQVTLSCSPISGHRSVSWYQQTPGQGLQFLFEYFSETQRNKGNFPGRFSGRQFSNSRSEMNVSTLELGDSALYLCASSLEGGANVLTFGAGSRLTVL.

The chain combines TRBV9 with TRBJ2-7; TRBD2 agrees at 7 bases. Germline CDR1 reads SGDLS; CDR2 reads YYNGEE. The CDR3 has 15 amino acids. The V and J ends lost 4 bases and 0 bases, in that order; junction bases with no gene match: 7. CDR3 bases: TGTGCCAGCAGCCCAACCTGGGGGGGCTCCTACGAGCAGTACTTC. Encoded protein: CASSPTWGGSYEQYF.

V usage is TRBV2 and J usage is TRBJ1-5; 10 bases match TRBD1. The germline V gene encodes CDR1 SNHLY and CDR2 FYNNEI. J lost 4 bases, V lost 4 bases, and 4 bases had no gene match. The CDR3 length is 15 residues. CDR3: CASSGQGAANQPQHF. The CDR3 DNA is TGTGCCAGCAGTGGACAGGGGGCTGCGAATCAGCCCCAGCATTTT.

The chain joins TRBV19 to TRBJ2-1, with D tentatively TRBD2 (5 bases). Germline V CDR1 and CDR2: LNHDA, SQIVND (reference sequence). V shed 2 bases and J shed 4 bases, with 12 bases lying between them. CDR3 size: 15 residues. The CDR3 loop is CASSIRGNPYNEQFF. The DNA for the CDR3 is TGTGCCAGTAGTATACGAGGGAACCCTTACAATGAGCAGTTCTTC.

The chain links TRBV7-6 to TRBJ2-3; possible D gene TRBD2, 7 bases. The V gene lost 6 bases and the J gene lost 2 bases, with 15 bases spanning the gap. The CDR3 covers 15 residues. In germline, CDR1 is SGHVS, CDR2 FNYEAQ. CDR3 sequence: CASRAKGGHTDTQYF. Here the CDR3 DNA reads TGTGCCAGCAGGGCCAAGGGGGGGCACACAGATACGCAGTATTTT.

This clone was counted only a few times. J is TRBJ2-7 and V is TRBV28; a weak D match, TRBD2 (5 bases). Germline CDR1 and CDR2: MDHEN and SYDVKM. Deletions cut 7 bases from V and 3 bases from J, with 7 bases between. This CDR3 has 11 amino acids. The CDR3 DNA reads TGTGCCAGCACCGGGGTCTACGAGCAGTACTTC. It yields the protein CASTGVYEQYF.

This chain joins TRBV7-9 and TRBJ1-1; D unresolved. Germline V gene data show CDR1 as SEHNR and CDR2 as FQNEAQ (reference sequence). Trimming left V 5 bases short and J 3 bases short, with 13 bases between. The CDR3 extends over 14 amino acids. The CDR3 region is CASSPRGRYTEAFF. The CDR3 DNA reads as TGTGCCAGCAGCCCCCGGGGTAGGTACACTGAAGCTTTCTTT.